A selection of T cell receptor beta chains follows, all from one sample in a study of cytomegalovirus exposure and HLA in healthy donors. Profiled with immunoSEQ multiplex PCR; TCRdb holds only in-frame clones, not every one. Among about 150,000 clones listed, 80% to 85% were seen once. The sample consisted of PBMCs. Source of these receptors: a woman aged 25 to 39 in good health and CMV-seronegative. Each CDR3 is given with its conserved first and last residue. The D gene is left open where the match is weak. Size tells how often a clone was seen (once, few, many) or the class of an expanded clone, and some rows leave it out.

len: 15
d_gene: TRBD1
j_gene: TRBJ1-2
abundance: NA
v_gene: TRBV7-2
CDR3aa: CASSGRTGSKNGYTF
CDR3nt: TGTGCCAGCAGCGGACGGACAGGGAGTAAAAATGGCTACACCTTC

len: 16
d_gene: NA
j_gene: TRBJ1-1
abundance: NA
v_gene: TRBV5-1
CDR3aa: CASSPLGNRVHTEAFF
CDR3nt: TGCGCCAGCAGCCCACTCGGTAACAGGGTCCACACTGAAGCTTTCTTT

len: 18
d_gene: TRBD2
j_gene: TRBJ2-3
abundance: NA
v_gene: TRBV5-1
CDR3aa: CASSSTGGAGGSTDTQYF
CDR3nt: TGCGCCAGCAGCTCGACCGGGGGTGCGGGGGGGAGCACAGATACGCAGTATTTT

len: 14
d_gene: TRBD1
j_gene: TRBJ2-5
abundance: NA
v_gene: TRBV7-2
CDR3aa: CASSPSTGVETQYF
CDR3nt: TGTGCCAGCAGCCCCTCAACAGGGGTGGAGACCCAGTACTTC

len: 13
d_gene: NA
j_gene: TRBJ2-7
abundance: NA
v_gene: TRBV7-2
CDR3aa: CASSFVGTSEQYF
CDR3nt: TGTGCCAGCAGCTTTGTCGGGACAAGCGAGCAGTACTTC

len: 12
d_gene: NA
j_gene: TRBJ2-5
abundance: NA
v_gene: TRBV15
CDR3aa: CATSRDRETQYF
CDR3nt: TGTGCCACCAGCAGAGATCGAGAGACCCAGTACTTC

len: 14
d_gene: TRBD2
j_gene: TRBJ2-1
abundance: NA
v_gene: TRBV18
CDR3aa: CASSPGASGKEQFF
CDR3nt: TGTGCCAGCTCACCGGGGGCTAGCGGGAAGGAGCAGTTCTTC

len: 14
d_gene: NA
j_gene: TRBJ2-7
abundance: NA
v_gene: TRBV7-2
CDR3aa: CASSLRWSSYEQYF
CDR3nt: TGTGCCAGCAGCCTGCGTTGGAGCTCCTACGAGCAGTACTTC

len: 14
d_gene: NA
j_gene: TRBJ1-6
abundance: NA
v_gene: TRBV6-5
CDR3aa: CASKPGSYNSPLHF
CDR3nt: TGTGCCAGCAAGCCAGGCTCCTATAATTCACCCCTCCACTTT

len: 14
d_gene: TRBD2
j_gene: TRBJ2-5
abundance: NA
v_gene: TRBV7-9
CDR3aa: CASSLTGGWVSQYF
CDR3nt: TGTGCCAGCAGCTTAACGGGAGGATGGGTGAGCCAGTACTTC

len: 12
d_gene: NA
j_gene: TRBJ1-2
abundance: NA
v_gene: TRBV4-3
CDR3aa: CASSQARGGYTF
CDR3nt: TGCGCCAGCAGCCAAGCGCGGGGAGGCTACACCTTC

len: 15
d_gene: NA
j_gene: TRBJ2-3
abundance: NA
v_gene: TRBV5-1
CDR3aa: CASSFYGRKTDTQYF
CDR3nt: TGCGCCAGCAGCTTTTACGGGAGAAAGACAGATACGCAGTATTTT

len: 12
d_gene: NA
j_gene: TRBJ1-2
abundance: NA
v_gene: TRBV30
CDR3aa: CAWSGDRGGYTF
CDR3nt: TGTGCCTGGAGCGGGGACCGGGGGGGCTACACCTTC

len: 15
d_gene: TRBD2
j_gene: TRBJ2-1
abundance: NA
v_gene: TRBV11-3
CDR3aa: CASSSGLAGDNEQFF
CDR3nt: TGTGCCAGCAGCTCGGGACTAGCGGGGGACAATGAGCAGTTCTTC

len: 14
d_gene: NA
j_gene: TRBJ2-7
abundance: NA
v_gene: TRBV7-9
CDR3aa: CASSSPDRPYEQYF
CDR3nt: TGTGCCAGCAGCTCCCCCGACAGACCCTACGAGCAGTACTTC

len: 11
d_gene: NA
j_gene: TRBJ2-7
abundance: once
v_gene: TRBV20-1
CDR3aa: CSASEHYEQYF
CDR3nt: TGCAGTGCTAGTGAACACTACGAGCAGTACTTC

len: 15
d_gene: TRBD1
j_gene: TRBJ1-2
abundance: NA
v_gene: TRBV5-4
CDR3aa: CASSLPLGQLYGYTF
CDR3nt: TGTGCCAGCAGCCTCCCTTTGGGACAGCTCTATGGCTACACCTTC

len: 16
d_gene: TRBD1
j_gene: TRBJ2-1
abundance: NA
v_gene: TRBV7-2
CDR3aa: CASSDRGQRELNEQFF
CDR3nt: TGTGCCAGCAGCGACAGGGGGCAGCGGGAGTTGAATGAGCAGTTCTTC

len: 15
d_gene: NA
j_gene: TRBJ2-1
abundance: NA
v_gene: TRBV28
CDR3aa: CASNAGPGVGNEQFF
CDR3nt: TGTGCCAGCAACGCGGGGCCGGGAGTTGGCAATGAGCAGTTCTTC

len: 12
d_gene: NA
j_gene: TRBJ2-2
abundance: NA
v_gene: TRBV5-6
CDR3aa: CASSLTSRELFF
CDR3nt: TGTGCCAGCAGCCTAACGTCGCGGGAGCTGTTTTTT

len: 16
d_gene: TRBD2
j_gene: TRBJ2-7
abundance: NA
v_gene: TRBV11-2
CDR3aa: CASSSRRWGLGSEQYF
CDR3nt: TGTGCCAGCAGCTCGCGCCGGTGGGGACTAGGAAGCGAGCAGTACTTC

len: 14
d_gene: TRBD2
j_gene: TRBJ2-1
abundance: few
v_gene: TRBV6-5
CDR3aa: CASSYTGREREQFF
CDR3nt: TGTGCCAGCAGTTACACGGGGAGGGAGCGGGAGCAGTTCTTC

len: 14
d_gene: TRBD2
j_gene: TRBJ2-1
abundance: once
v_gene: TRBV29-1
CDR3aa: CSVSTSGGNNEQFF
CDR3nt: TGCAGCGTGTCAACTAGCGGGGGGAACAATGAGCAGTTCTTC

len: 12
d_gene: NA
j_gene: TRBJ2-2
abundance: NA
v_gene: TRBV2
CDR3aa: CASRMESGELFF
CDR3nt: TGTGCCAGCAGGATGGAGTCCGGGGAGCTGTTTTTT

len: 13
d_gene: NA
j_gene: TRBJ1-1
abundance: NA
v_gene: TRBV29-1
CDR3aa: CSARGTGNTEAFF
CDR3nt: TGCAGCGCCAGGGGAACGGGAAACACTGAAGCTTTCTTT

len: 14
d_gene: TRBD1
j_gene: TRBJ2-4
abundance: NA
v_gene: TRBV7-2
CDR3aa: CASRLTGGANIQYF
CDR3nt: TGTGCCAGCAGACTGACAGGGGGCGCAAACATTCAGTACTTC

len: 14
d_gene: NA
j_gene: TRBJ2-5
abundance: NA
v_gene: TRBV5-4
CDR3aa: CASSPGGPQETQYF
CDR3nt: TGTGCCAGCAGCCCGGGGGGCCCGCAAGAGACCCAGTACTTC

len: 13
d_gene: TRBD1
j_gene: TRBJ1-2
abundance: NA
v_gene: TRBV10-3
CDR3aa: CAISGGQDEGYTF
CDR3nt: TGTGCCATCAGTGGGGGACAGGATGAAGGCTACACCTTC

len: 17
d_gene: TRBD1
j_gene: TRBJ2-6
abundance: NA
v_gene: TRBV19
CDR3aa: CATRPGTGDAGANVLTF
CDR3nt: TGTGCCACCCGGCCGGGGACAGGGGATGCTGGGGCCAACGTCCTGACTTTC

len: 17
d_gene: NA
j_gene: TRBJ2-6
abundance: NA
v_gene: TRBV18
CDR3aa: CASSPRTARSGANVLTF
CDR3nt: TGTGCCAGCTCACCGAGGACAGCCCGCTCTGGGGCCAACGTCCTGACTTTC

len: 14
d_gene: TRBD1
j_gene: TRBJ1-1
abundance: few
v_gene: TRBV5-1
CDR3aa: CASSGDSLNTEAFF
CDR3nt: TGCGCCAGCAGCGGGGACAGTTTGAACACTGAAGCTTTCTTT

len: 19
d_gene: TRBD1
j_gene: TRBJ1-1
abundance: NA
v_gene: TRBV30
CDR3aa: CAWIPTTRDRGRKGTEAFF
CDR3nt: TGTGCCTGGATTCCAACGACCCGGGACAGGGGACGGAAAGGCACTGAAGCTTTCTTT

len: 16
d_gene: NA
j_gene: TRBJ2-4
abundance: NA
v_gene: TRBV7-9
CDR3aa: CASSLGQILAKNIQYF
CDR3nt: TGTGCCAGCAGCCTCGGACAGATACTAGCCAAAAACATTCAGTACTTC

len: 15
d_gene: TRBD2
j_gene: TRBJ2-5
abundance: NA
v_gene: TRBV6-1
CDR3aa: CASSAAGGGQETQYF
CDR3nt: TGTGCCAGCAGTGCCGCCGGGGGGGGGCAAGAGACCCAGTACTTC

len: 14
d_gene: NA
j_gene: TRBJ1-4
abundance: NA
v_gene: TRBV9
CDR3aa: CASSVAGVDEKLFF
CDR3nt: TGTGCCAGCAGCGTAGCAGGTGTAGATGAAAAACTGTTTTTT

len: 16
d_gene: NA
j_gene: TRBJ2-7
abundance: NA
v_gene: TRBV7-3
CDR3aa: CASSLMRVQGSDEQYF
CDR3nt: TGTGCCAGCAGCTTAATGAGAGTGCAGGGCAGCGACGAGCAGTACTTC

len: 16
d_gene: TRBD1
j_gene: TRBJ1-2
abundance: few
v_gene: TRBV4-3
CDR3aa: CASSQDVRGSNYGYTF
CDR3nt: TGCGCCAGCAGCCAAGATGTCAGGGGGAGTAACTATGGCTACACCTTC

len: 16
d_gene: TRBD2
j_gene: TRBJ2-1
abundance: once
v_gene: TRBV15
CDR3aa: CATSRRGGRENNEQFF
CDR3nt: TGTGCCACCAGCCGACGCGGCGGGAGGGAAAACAATGAGCAGTTCTTC

len: 15
d_gene: NA
j_gene: TRBJ1-1
abundance: once
v_gene: TRBV5-1
CDR3aa: CASSLEPGMNTEAFF
CDR3nt: TGCGCCAGCAGCTTGGAGCCGGGGATGAACACTGAAGCTTTCTTT